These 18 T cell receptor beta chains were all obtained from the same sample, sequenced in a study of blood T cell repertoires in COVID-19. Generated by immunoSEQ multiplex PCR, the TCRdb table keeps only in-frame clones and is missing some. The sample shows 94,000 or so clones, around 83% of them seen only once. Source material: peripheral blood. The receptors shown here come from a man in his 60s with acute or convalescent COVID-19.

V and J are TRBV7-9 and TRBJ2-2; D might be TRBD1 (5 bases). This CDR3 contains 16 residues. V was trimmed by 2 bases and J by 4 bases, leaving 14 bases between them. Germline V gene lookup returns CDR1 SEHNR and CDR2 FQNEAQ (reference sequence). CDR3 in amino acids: CASSLQTVPGTGELFF. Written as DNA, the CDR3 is TGTGCCAGCAGCTTACAGACAGTGCCGGGCACCGGGGAGCTGTTTTTT. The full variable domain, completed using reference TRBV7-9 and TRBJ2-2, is DTGVSQNPRHKITKRGQNVTFRCDPISEHNRLYWYRQTLGQGPEFLTYFQNEAQLEKSRLLSDRFSAERPKGSFSTLEIQRTEQGDSAMYLCASSLQTVPGTGELFFGEGSRLTVL.

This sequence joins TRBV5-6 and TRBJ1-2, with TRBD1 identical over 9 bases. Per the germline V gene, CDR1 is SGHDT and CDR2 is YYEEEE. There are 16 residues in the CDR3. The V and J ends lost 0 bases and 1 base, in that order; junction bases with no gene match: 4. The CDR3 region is CASSLGGQGFNYGYTF. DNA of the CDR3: TGTGCCAGCAGCTTGGGGGGACAGGGTTTTAACTATGGCTACACCTTC.

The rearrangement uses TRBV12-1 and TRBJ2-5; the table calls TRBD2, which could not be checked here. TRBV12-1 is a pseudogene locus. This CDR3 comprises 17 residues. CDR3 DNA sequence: TGTGCCAGCAGCAGCCTCGCGACTAGCGGCAACCAAGAGACCCAGTACTTC. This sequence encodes CASSSLATSGNQETQYF.

CDR3 nucleotides: TGCGCCAGCACCGGGATCTCCGCGGGCACCGGGGAGCTGTTTTTT. Amino acid sequence: CASTGISAGTGELFF. The genes are TRBV5-1 and TRBJ2-2, with D possibly being TRBD2 (5 bases). CDR3 length: 15 amino acids. Trimming removed 6 bases from V and 4 bases from J, with 16 bases in between. Germline CDR1 reads SGHRS; CDR2 reads YFSETQ.

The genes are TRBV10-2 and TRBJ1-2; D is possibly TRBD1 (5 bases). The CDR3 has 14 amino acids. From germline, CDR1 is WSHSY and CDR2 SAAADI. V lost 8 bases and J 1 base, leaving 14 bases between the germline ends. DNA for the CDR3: TGCGCCAGCCGACCGGGGGGGAATAACTATGGCTACACCTTC. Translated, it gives CASRPGGNNYGYTF.

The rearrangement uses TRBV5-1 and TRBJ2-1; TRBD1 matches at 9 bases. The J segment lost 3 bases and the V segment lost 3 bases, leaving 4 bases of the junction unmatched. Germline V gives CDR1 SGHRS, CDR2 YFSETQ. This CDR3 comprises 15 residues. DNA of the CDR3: TGCGCCAGCAGCTCCGGACAGGGGCTCTACAATGAGCAGTTCTTC. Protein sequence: CASSSGQGLYNEQFF.

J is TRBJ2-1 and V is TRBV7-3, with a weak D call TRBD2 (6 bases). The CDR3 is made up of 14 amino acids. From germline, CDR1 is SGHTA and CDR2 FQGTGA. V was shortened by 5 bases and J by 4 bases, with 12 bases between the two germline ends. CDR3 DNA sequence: TGTGCCAGCAGCCATGGAGGGGCATACAATGAGCAGTTCTTC. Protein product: CASSHGGAYNEQFF.

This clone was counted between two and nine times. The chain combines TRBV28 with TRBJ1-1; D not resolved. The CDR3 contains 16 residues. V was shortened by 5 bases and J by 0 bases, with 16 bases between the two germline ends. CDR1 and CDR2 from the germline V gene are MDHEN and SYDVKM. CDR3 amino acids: CASSPAGIGVNTEAFF. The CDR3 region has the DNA TGTGCCAGCAGTCCTGCAGGCATCGGGGTGAACACTGAAGCTTTCTTT.

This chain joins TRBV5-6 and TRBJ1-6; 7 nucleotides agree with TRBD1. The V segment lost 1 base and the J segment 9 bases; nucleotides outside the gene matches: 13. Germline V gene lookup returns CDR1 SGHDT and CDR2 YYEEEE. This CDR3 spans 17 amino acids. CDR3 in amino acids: CASSLMTGWDEGSPLHF. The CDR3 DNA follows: TGTGCCAGCAGCTTGATGACAGGGTGGGACGAAGGTTCACCCCTCCACTTT.

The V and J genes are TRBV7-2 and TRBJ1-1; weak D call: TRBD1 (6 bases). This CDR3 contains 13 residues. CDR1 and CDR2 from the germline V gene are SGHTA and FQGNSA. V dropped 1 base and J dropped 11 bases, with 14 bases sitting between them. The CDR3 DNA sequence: TGTGCCAGCAGCTTAGACAGGGAAGGAGAGGCTTTCTTT. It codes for CASSLDREGEAFF.

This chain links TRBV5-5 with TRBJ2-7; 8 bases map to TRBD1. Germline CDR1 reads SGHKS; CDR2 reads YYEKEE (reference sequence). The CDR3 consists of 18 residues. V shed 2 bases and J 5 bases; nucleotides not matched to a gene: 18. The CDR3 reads CASSLRDVKGTGANEQYF. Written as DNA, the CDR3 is TGTGCCAGCAGCTTACGGGACGTGAAGGGGACAGGAGCTAACGAGCAGTACTTC.

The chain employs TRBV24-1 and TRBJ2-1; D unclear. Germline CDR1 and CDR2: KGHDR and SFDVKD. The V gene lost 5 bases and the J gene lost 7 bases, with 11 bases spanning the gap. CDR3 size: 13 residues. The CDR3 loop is CATSAITVNEQFF. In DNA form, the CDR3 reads TGTGCCACCAGTGCCATAACGGTGAATGAGCAGTTCTTC.

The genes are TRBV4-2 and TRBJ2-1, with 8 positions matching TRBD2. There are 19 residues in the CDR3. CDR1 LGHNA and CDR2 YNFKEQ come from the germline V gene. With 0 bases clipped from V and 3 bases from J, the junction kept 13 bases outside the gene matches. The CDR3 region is CASSQDLVAGPAGYNEQFF. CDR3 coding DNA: TGTGCCAGCAGCCAAGATCTGGTAGCGGGGCCTGCAGGCTACAATGAGCAGTTCTTC.

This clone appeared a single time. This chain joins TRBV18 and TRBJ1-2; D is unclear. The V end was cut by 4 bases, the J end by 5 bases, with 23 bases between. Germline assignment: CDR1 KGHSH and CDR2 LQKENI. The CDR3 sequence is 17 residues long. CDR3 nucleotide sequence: TGTGCCAGCTCACTTCGAGGAGACCCTACGTTCCCTTATGGCTACACCTTC. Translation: CASSLRGDPTFPYGYTF.

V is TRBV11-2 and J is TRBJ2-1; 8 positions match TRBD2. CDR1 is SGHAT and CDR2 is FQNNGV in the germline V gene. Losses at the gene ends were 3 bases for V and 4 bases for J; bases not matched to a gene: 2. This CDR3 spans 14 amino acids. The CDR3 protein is CASSLGLGYNEQFF. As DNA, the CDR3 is TGTGCCAGCAGCTTGGGACTAGGTTACAATGAGCAGTTCTTC.

CDR3 sequence: CASSWGQPYNSPLHF. Written as DNA, the CDR3 is TGTGCCAGCAGTTGGGGACAGCCCTATAATTCACCCCTCCACTTT. The chain carries TRBV6-6 and TRBJ1-6; TRBD1 agrees at 7 bases. Germline CDR1 and CDR2: MNHNY and SVGAGI (reference sequence). V trimming: 4 bases; J trimming: 2 bases; junction bases outside the gene matches: 2. The CDR3 extends over 15 amino acids.

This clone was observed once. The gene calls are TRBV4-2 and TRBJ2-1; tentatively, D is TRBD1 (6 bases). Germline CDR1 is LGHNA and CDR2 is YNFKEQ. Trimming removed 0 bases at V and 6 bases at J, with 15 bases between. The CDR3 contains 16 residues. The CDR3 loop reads CASSQDGAGARNEQFF. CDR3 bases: TGTGCCAGCAGCCAAGACGGGGCAGGGGCCCGCAATGAGCAGTTCTTC.

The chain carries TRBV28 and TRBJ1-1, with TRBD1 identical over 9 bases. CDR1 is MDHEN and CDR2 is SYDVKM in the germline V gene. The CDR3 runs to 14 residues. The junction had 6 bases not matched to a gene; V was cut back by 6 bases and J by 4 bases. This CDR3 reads CASRVQGAGTEAFF. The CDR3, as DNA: TGTGCCAGCAGGGTACAGGGGGCCGGCACTGAAGCTTTCTTT. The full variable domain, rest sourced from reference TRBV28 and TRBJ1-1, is DVKVTQSSRYLVKRTGEKVFLECVQDMDHENMFWYRQDPGLGLRLIYFSYDVKMKEKGDIPEGYSVSREKKERFSLILESASTNQTSMYLCASRVQGAGTEAFFGQGTRLTVV.